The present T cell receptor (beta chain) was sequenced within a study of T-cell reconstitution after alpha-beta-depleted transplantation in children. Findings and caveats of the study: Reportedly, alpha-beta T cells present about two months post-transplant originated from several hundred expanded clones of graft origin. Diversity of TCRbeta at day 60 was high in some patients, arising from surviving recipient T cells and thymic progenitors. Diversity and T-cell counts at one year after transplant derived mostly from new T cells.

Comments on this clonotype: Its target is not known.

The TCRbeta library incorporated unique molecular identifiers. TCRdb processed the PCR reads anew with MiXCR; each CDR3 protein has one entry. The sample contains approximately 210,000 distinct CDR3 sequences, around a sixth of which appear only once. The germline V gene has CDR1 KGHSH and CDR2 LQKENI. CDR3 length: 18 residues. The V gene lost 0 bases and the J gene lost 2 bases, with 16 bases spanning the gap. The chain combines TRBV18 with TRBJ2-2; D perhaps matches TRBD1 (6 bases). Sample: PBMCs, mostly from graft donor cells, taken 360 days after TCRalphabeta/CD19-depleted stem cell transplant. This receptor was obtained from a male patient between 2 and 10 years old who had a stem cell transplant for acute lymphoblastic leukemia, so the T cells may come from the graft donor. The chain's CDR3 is CASSPPIGQRINTGELFF. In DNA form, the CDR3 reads TGTGCCAGCTCACCACCGATAGGACAGAGAATCAACACCGGGGAGCTGTTTTTT.